Each of the 5 T cell receptor beta chains below was sequenced from the same sample in a study of immune evolution from preneoplasia to lung adenocarcinoma. Profiling relied on immunoSEQ multiplex PCR, and the TCRdb table lists in-frame clones only, not all of them. Of thousands of clones detected, roughly 80% appear once; the ten largest clones hold roughly 21%. Sequenced: FFPE adjacent normal lung tissue. Every receptor here comes from a person aged 55-80 years with lung adenocarcinoma.

This clone was seen a single time. The rearrangement joins TRBV5-1 to TRBJ1-1; D is unresolved. The CDR3 length is 14 residues. V was clipped by 0 bases and J by 8 bases, with 14 bases between them. CDR1 and CDR2 from the germline V gene are SGHRS and YFSETQ. The CDR3 region is CASSLDIAGTEAFF. The DNA of the CDR3 is TGCGCCAGCAGCTTGGATATCGCGGGTACAGAAGCTTTCTTT. The variable domain in full, completed from reference TRBV5-1 and TRBJ1-1, reads KAGVTQTPRYLIKTRGQQVTLSCSPISGHRSVSWYQQTPGQGLQFLFEYFSETQRNKGNFPGRFSGRQFSNSRSEMNVSTLELGDSALYLCASSLDIAGTEAFFGQGTRLTVV.

The chain recombines TRBV18 with TRBJ2-6; D might be TRBD1 (5 bases). This CDR3 has 15 residues. Germline-derived CDR1 and CDR2 are KGHSH and LQKENI. The germline V and J ends were trimmed by 3 bases and 0 bases, with 6 bases remaining between them. The CDR3 protein is CASSPRGSGANVLTF. In DNA form, the CDR3 reads TGTGCCAGCTCACCTAGGGGCTCTGGGGCCAACGTCCTGACTTTC.

The chain employs TRBV6-6 and TRBJ1-2; D is perhaps TRBD1 (6 bases). The CDR3 is made up of 14 amino acids. CDR1 and CDR2 from the germline V gene are MNHNY and SVGAGI (reference sequence). V lost 0 bases and J lost 4, with 9 bases in between. The CDR3 DNA follows: TGTGCCAGCAGTTACTCACAACAGGGCTATGGCTACACCTTC. Translation: CASSYSQQGYGYTF.

The V call is TRBV30, the J call TRBJ1-4, with D unclear. Germline CDR1 GTSNPN, CDR2 SVGIG (reference sequence). The CDR3 is made up of 11 amino acids. Trimming shortened V by 1 base and J by 5 bases, and 2 bases separated the two germline ends. The CDR3 loop reads CAWSENEKLFF. The CDR3 nucleotides read TGTGCCTGGAGTGAAAATGAAAAACTGTTTTTT.

The CDR3 spells CASSLAWGVEQYF. The CDR3 region has the DNA TGCGCCAGCAGCTTGGCCTGGGGTGTTGAGCAGTACTTC. The rearrangement links TRBV5-1 to TRBJ2-7; the D is unclear. Trimming took 0 bases from V and 7 from J, leaving 11 bases between them. Germline V gives CDR1 SGHRS, CDR2 YFSETQ. CDR3 length: 13 amino acids.